This T cell receptor (beta chain) was captured by sequencing in a study of T cells in Graves' hyperthyroidism and ophthalmopathy. Template material for amplifying TCR beta CDR3 regions consisted of RNA transcripts. In the first-round RT-PCR of the TCR CDR3, the HTBI primer set was used. Each CDR3 protein is one row after TCRdb ran MiXCR on the multiplex PCR reads. The sample yields some 350,000 distinct CDR3 sequences, about 18% seen once. Based on clinical symptoms, serum thyroxine and TRAb, thyroid ultrasound and orbital computed tomography, diagnoses were reached. Looked up from germline, CDR1 is SEHNR and CDR2 is FQNEAQ (reference sequence). CDR3 size: 13 residues. The V end lost 4 bases, the J end lost 11 bases, and 17 bases lay between the germline ends. At least ten counts were recorded for this clonotype.

The chain couples TRBV7-9 to TRBJ1-1; D gene unclear. Sample: blood. The source of this sequence is a young woman with Graves' hyperthyroidism. CDR3 sequence: CASSSMGGVRAFF. CDR3 DNA sequence: TGTGCCAGCAGCTCCATGGGCGGGGTTAGGGCTTTCTTT.